The 30 T cell receptor beta chains in this list originate from one sample, sequenced in a study of OX40 agonist ivuxolimab in advanced cancers. TCRdb's copy holds only in-frame clones and misses some; the assay was immunoSEQ multiplex PCR. Seen here are some 43,000 clones, approximately 87% observed once, and the top ten hold about a third. The sequencing here drew on CD4+ or CD8+ T cells sorted from blood, taken in a trial of the OX40 agonist ivuxolimab. Receptor source: an adult with an advanced solid tumor such as melanoma, head and neck, liver or kidney cancer.

J is TRBJ2-1 and V is TRBV29-1, with D unresolved. The V end was cut by 3 bases, the J end by 6 bases, with 6 bases between. Germline assignment: CDR1 SQVTM and CDR2 ANQGSEA. This CDR3 has 11 residues. The CDR3 reads CSVDEINEQFF. CDR3 coding DNA: TGCAGCGTTGACGAGATCAATGAGCAGTTCTTC.

This rearrangement joins TRBV19 to TRBJ2-1, with 9 bases lining up with TRBD1. With V trimmed by 6 bases and J by 4 bases, 4 bases remained unmatched. This CDR3 comprises 14 residues. Per germline, CDR1 LNHDA and CDR2 SQIVND (reference sequence). This CDR3 reads CASRGTGSYNEQFF. The CDR3 nucleotides are TGTGCCAGTAGGGGGACAGGGTCATACAATGAGCAGTTCTTC.

J is TRBJ2-2 and V is TRBV7-2; D is undetermined. Trimming left V 1 base short and J 3 bases short, with 6 bases between. This CDR3 contains 14 residues. Germline assignment: CDR1 SGHTA and CDR2 FQGNSA. CDR3 amino acids: CASSLDWDTGELFF. CDR3 in DNA: TGTGCCAGCAGCTTAGATTGGGACACCGGGGAGCTGTTTTTT.

The rearrangement joins TRBV2 to TRBJ2-5; 8 nucleotides agree with TRBD2. The end of the DNA is better explained by TRBJ2-7, so the J call may be wrong. This CDR3 region has 15 residues. CDR1 and CDR2 (germline): SNHLY, FYNNEI. The CDR3 region is CASSDRGGRDYEQYF. In DNA form, the CDR3 reads TGTGCCAGCAGTGATCGGGGGGGCAGAGACTACGAGCAGTACTTC.

The chain is built from TRBV10-3 and TRBJ2-5; TRBD2 might be the D (6 bases). Germline V gene lookup returns CDR1 ENHRY and CDR2 SYGVKD. This CDR3 comprises 14 residues. V shed 0 bases and J shed 4 bases, with 9 bases lying between them. CDR3 in amino acids: CAISESGAGETQYF. The CDR3 nucleotides are TGTGCCATCAGTGAGTCAGGAGCGGGAGAGACCCAGTACTTC.

V usage is TRBV14 and J usage is TRBJ1-1; D not resolved. V shed 4 bases and J shed 1 base, with 7 bases lying between them. From germline, CDR1 is SGHDN and CDR2 FVKESK. CDR3 length: 13 residues. CDR3 sequence (DNA): TGTGCCAGCAGCCGTCAGGAGAACACTGAAGCTTTCTTT. Its protein product is CASSRQENTEAFF. Full variable domain (remainder filled in from reference TRBV14 and TRBJ1-1): EAGVTQFPSHSVIEKGQTVTLRCDPISGHDNLYWYRRVMGKEIKFLLHFVKESKQDESGMPNNRFLAERTGGTYSTLKVQPAELEDSGVYFCASSRQENTEAFFGQGTRLTVV.

This clone was picked up a small number of times. The chain joins TRBV18 to TRBJ1-5; no clear D gene. V was pared by 1 base and J by 7 bases, with 14 bases between. Germline-derived CDR1 and CDR2 are KGHSH and LQKENI. The CDR3 consists of 15 residues. Written as DNA, the CDR3 is TGTGCCAGCTCACCACGCTCAGGCAGTTACCAGCCCCAGCATTTT. The encoded protein is CASSPRSGSYQPQHF.

The chain is built from TRBV6-5 and TRBJ2-1; TRBD2 aligns across 8 bases. The ends lost 6 bases at V and 10 bases at J; junction bases unmatched: 11. CDR1 and CDR2 from the germline V gene are MNHEY and SVGAGI. The CDR3 covers 14 residues. CDR3 nucleotide sequence: TGTGCCAGCAGCCCGGGGGGGGTCCGATGGGAGCAGTTCTTC. It codes for CASSPGGVRWEQFF.

This clone has a handful of counts. Other nucleotide sequences in the sample specify the same CDR3. This chain links TRBV6-1 with TRBJ1-5; TRBD1 is a possible D gene (5 bases). V lost 6 bases and J lost 1, with 10 bases in between. The CDR3 extends over 14 amino acids. Germline V gene lookup returns CDR1 MNHNS and CDR2 SASEGT. CDR3 sequence (DNA): TGTGCCAGCAGGGCCGGGGGGAGCAATCAGCCCCAGCATTTT. Its protein is CASRAGGSNQPQHF.

This rearrangement joins TRBV19 to TRBJ2-1; TRBD2 matches 10 bases. This CDR3 is built from 16 residues. Unmatched junction bases numbered 12, after V lost 5 bases and J lost 8 bases. Germline CDR1 reads LNHDA; CDR2 reads SQIVND (reference sequence). The CDR3 loop is CASSGMSSGRGDEQFF. CDR3 in DNA: TGTGCCAGTAGTGGTATGTCTAGCGGGAGAGGGGATGAGCAGTTCTTC.

The chain joins TRBV7-8 to TRBJ1-6; the match to TRBD1 covers 7 bases. The V segment lost 0 bases and the J segment 8 bases; nucleotides outside the gene matches: 1. Germline CDR1 reads SGHVS; CDR2 reads FQNEAQ. CDR3 length equals 14 residues. CDR3 loop: CASSLARGYSPLHF. The CDR3, as DNA: TGTGCCAGCAGCTTAGCCAGGGGGTATTCACCCCTCCACTTT.

The rearrangement links TRBV7-3 to TRBJ1-1, with D hard to call. Germline-derived CDR1 and CDR2 are SGHTA and FQGTGA. Trimming left V 4 bases short and J 2 bases short, with 8 bases between. CDR3 length equals 13 residues. This chain's CDR3 is CASSYRPNTEAFF. The CDR3 DNA sequence: TGTGCCAGCAGCTACCGGCCCAACACTGAAGCTTTCTTT.

The rearrangement links TRBV29-1 to TRBJ1-2; no clear D gene. The germline CDR1 and CDR2 sequences are SQVTM and ANQGSEA. This CDR3 is built from 12 residues. V shed 5 bases and J shed 4 bases, with 11 bases lying between them. CDR3 nucleotide sequence: TGCAGCGTTAGAGTCGGCCTCTATGGCTACACCTTC. Amino acid sequence: CSVRVGLYGYTF.

This chain uses TRBV11-3 with TRBJ1-2; no reliable D call. From germline, CDR1 is SGHNT and CDR2 YENEEA. The length of the CDR3 is 14 residues. Trimming left V 2 bases short and J 8 bases short, with 15 bases between. DNA of the CDR3: TGTGCCAGCAGCTTAAGCGGAGGAGTGGGCGGCTACACCTTC. Its protein product is CASSLSGGVGGYTF.

The rearrangement joins TRBV5-5 to TRBJ2-2; 7 bases fit TRBD1. V lost 4 bases, J lost 3 bases, and 9 bases stayed unmatched. The CDR3 extends over 16 amino acids. CDR1 and CDR2 from the germline V gene are SGHKS and YYEKEE (reference sequence). This chain's CDR3 is CASSGNRGRDTGELFF. The CDR3 DNA reads TGTGCCAGCAGCGGAAACAGGGGAAGAGACACCGGGGAGCTGTTTTTT.

The chain joins TRBV28 to TRBJ1-5, with TRBD1 as a possible D gene (5 bases). With 4 bases removed from V and 2 bases from J, the gap between germline ends came to 6 bases. The CDR3 contains 13 residues. Germline CDR1 is MDHEN and CDR2 is SYDVKM. CDR3 sequence: CASSWGGNQPQHF. Written as DNA, the CDR3 is TGTGCCAGCAGTTGGGGGGGCAATCAGCCCCAGCATTTT.

V usage is TRBV7-2 and J usage is TRBJ1-5; unclear D gene. Germline CDR1 SGHTA, CDR2 FQGNSA. The CDR3 extends over 13 amino acids. V was clipped by 1 base and J by 3 bases, with 4 bases between them. The CDR3: CASSLGVNQPQHF. In DNA, the CDR3 is TGTGCCAGCAGCTTAGGGGTCAATCAGCCCCAGCATTTT.

V usage is TRBV10-2 and J usage is TRBJ1-2; no definite D call. CDR3 length: 11 amino acids. CDR1 and CDR2 (germline): WSHSY, SAAADI. Trimming took off 0 bases at V and 7 bases at J, with 3 bases between the two ends. The CDR3 coding sequence is TGCGCCAGCAGTGAGTCTAGTGGCTACACCTTC. It is translated as CASSESSGYTF.

The chain combines TRBV25-1 with TRBJ1-2; D is unresolved. The CDR3 has 13 amino acids. Germline V gene lookup returns CDR1 MGHDK and CDR2 SYGVNS. V gave up 3 bases and J gave up 6 bases, with 11 bases separating them. This CDR3 reads CASSDLLTDGYTF. The CDR3 DNA follows: TGTGCCAGCAGTGACCTCTTGACGGATGGCTACACCTTC.

This chain joins TRBV2 and TRBJ2-7; D tentatively fits TRBD1 or TRBD2 (6 bases each). The CDR3 loop spans 15 amino acids. Per the germline V gene, CDR1 is SNHLY and CDR2 is FYNNEI. Trimming left V 7 bases short and J 5 bases short, with 21 bases between. The CDR3 bases are TGTGCCAGCACACCCGGCCTAGGGGGGTACGACGAGCAGTACTTC. It encodes CASTPGLGGYDEQYF.

The gene calls are TRBV6-1 and TRBJ1-5; D possibly corresponds to TRBD1 (6 bases). CDR1 and CDR2 (germline): MNHNS, SASEGT. CDR3 length: 14 residues. V gave up 2 bases and J gave up 5 bases, with 10 bases separating them. In DNA form, the CDR3 reads TGTGCCAGCAGTGAAAGATGGGGGCATCAGCCCCAGCATTTT. It is translated as CASSERWGHQPQHF.

The rearrangement joins TRBV7-9 to TRBJ1-1; D perhaps matches TRBD1 (6 bases). Germline loops: CDR1 SEHNR, CDR2 FQNEAQ (reference sequence). The CDR3 totals 15 residues. V was pared by 5 bases and J by 3 bases, with 16 bases between. In nucleotides, the CDR3 is TGTGCCAGCAGCAAGGAGCGGGGGGCGTACACTGAAGCTTTCTTT. Amino acid sequence: CASSKERGAYTEAFF.

The chain carries TRBV27 and TRBJ2-1; 8 bases are shared with TRBD1. The CDR3 runs to 14 residues. CDR1 MNHEY and CDR2 SMNVEV come from the germline V gene (reference sequence). V trimming: 8 bases; J trimming: 8 bases; junction bases outside the gene matches: 11. As DNA, the CDR3 is TGTGCCAGCTCCAGGGGGCTGGGGGTGGATGAGCAGTTCTTC. Protein product: CASSRGLGVDEQFF.

This chain connects TRBV7-3 to TRBJ2-1; the match to TRBD2 covers 13 bases. There are 17 residues in the CDR3. The V and J ends lost 2 bases and 2 bases, in that order; junction bases with no gene match: 3. Germline loops: CDR1 SGHTA, CDR2 FQGTGA. The CDR3 loop reads CASSLDTSGRAYNEQFF. The CDR3 DNA reads as TGTGCCAGCAGCTTAGATACTAGCGGGAGGGCCTACAATGAGCAGTTCTTC. Full variable domain (rest looked up from reference TRBV7-3 and TRBJ2-1): GAGVSQTPSNKVTEKGKYVELRCDPISGHTALYWYRQSLGQGPEFLIYFQGTGAADDSGLPNDRFFAVRPEGSVSTLKIQRTERGDSAVYLCASSLDTSGRAYNEQFFGPGTRLTVL.

The chain couples TRBV6-1 to TRBJ1-3; no reliable D call. The CDR3 runs 14 residues. Germline V gene sequence: CDR1 MNHNS, CDR2 SASEGT. V was cut by 7 bases and J by 0 bases, with 10 bases left in between. The CDR3 DNA reads as TGTGCCAGCATTGGGAAGAGCTCTGGAAACACCATATATTTT. The encoded protein is CASIGKSSGNTIYF.

The chain links TRBV7-6 to TRBJ2-1; D is perhaps TRBD1 (6 bases). Trimming took off 3 bases at V and 9 bases at J, with 12 bases between the two ends. The CDR3 covers 13 residues. CDR1 is SGHVS and CDR2 is FNYEAQ in the germline V gene. The CDR3 region is CASSFTGSGEQFF. The CDR3 DNA reads as TGTGCCAGCAGCTTCACAGGGTCTGGTGAGCAGTTCTTC.

The V gene is TRBV2, the J gene TRBJ2-3; 7 bases fit TRBD2. V lost 9 bases, J lost 7 bases, and 13 bases stayed unmatched. This CDR3 spans 14 amino acids. From germline, CDR1 is SNHLY and CDR2 FYNNEI. The CDR3 DNA follows: TGTGCCAGTTCTATGGGGGGGACGTCTAATACGCAGTATTTT. Amino acid sequence: CASSMGGTSNTQYF.

Comments on this clone: At one boundary the junction diverges from the germline segment, which might be a read error. The chain uses TRBV7-9 and TRBJ2-5; possibly TRBD2 for D (6 bases). The CDR3 extends over 13 amino acids. From germline, CDR1 is SEHNR and CDR2 FQNEAQ (reference sequence). The CDR3 is CASKKWGEEAQYF. DNA of the CDR3: TGTGCCAGCAAAAAATGGGGGGAAGAGGCCCAGTACTTC.

The rearrangement links TRBV19 to TRBJ1-1; D gene ambiguous. V gave up 2 bases and J gave up 2 bases, with 12 bases separating them. CDR3 length equals 15 residues. Germline CDR1 and CDR2: LNHDA and SQIVND (reference sequence). The CDR3 here is CASSISRTVNTEAFF. For the CDR3, the DNA is TGTGCCAGTAGTATAAGTCGGACGGTAAACACTGAAGCTTTCTTT.

The CDR3 region is CASSLSRSRWIFTEAFF. The CDR3 DNA is TGTGCCAGCAGTTTAAGTCGGTCAAGGTGGATATTCACTGAAGCTTTCTTT. The V gene is TRBV27, the J gene TRBJ1-1; D remains ambiguous. Germline values: CDR1 MNHEY, CDR2 SMNVEV (reference sequence). The CDR3 runs 17 residues. V lost 2 bases and J 4 bases, leaving 20 bases between the germline ends.